The TCR beta chain described here comes from a study of blood T cells in healthy people across ages. This CDR3 is 12 amino acids long. Trimming left V 7 bases short and J 8 bases short, with 14 bases between. Comments on this clonotype: No antigen is known for it.

The second PCR ran 7 to 11 cycles with a sample-barcoded 5' primer and J-beta primers. A template-switch adaptor that had 12 random nucleotides put a tag on each cDNA molecule. Each CDR3 protein is one row after TCRdb ran MiXCR on the 5' RACE reads. The profile covers some 780,000 distinct CDR3 sequences, with roughly 56% appearing a single time and 20% to 30% taken by the ten largest. Approximately 9 milliliters of peripheral blood were drawn from each donor into EDTA-treated tubes. Findings and limits, study-wide: Any conclusive comparison of naive versus antigen-experienced cells was prevented by using unsorted PBMCs.

The receptor's source is a man in his forties or fifties in good health. The chain employs TRBV12-3 or TRBV12-4 and TRBJ1-2; D unclear. The sequenced sample consisted of blood. This CDR3 reads CASIGLVDGYTF. Here the CDR3 DNA reads TGTGCCAGCATTGGACTGGTTGACGGCTACACCTTC.